Listed below are T cell receptor beta chains from one sample, sequenced in a study of blood T cell repertoires in COVID-19. Assay: immunoSEQ multiplex PCR; the TCRdb copy retains only in-frame clones and omits some. The sample has more than 95,000 clones, roughly 69% seen once; the top ten hold 2% to 2.5%. Material: peripheral blood. These receptors originate from a woman between 70 and 85 years old with acute or convalescent COVID-19. Both conserved end residues are part of each CDR3. D genes are given only for firm matches. Size is stated for part of the rows, as once, few or many counts, or as a class when the clone is expanded.

TRBV4-1	TRBJ1-2	once	TRBD1	CASSQDRGQGVLHYGYTF	TGCGCCAGCAGCCAAGATAGAGGACAGGGTGTCCTTCACTATGGCTACACCTTC
TRBV4-1	TRBJ1-4	-	-	CASSQFGGANEKLFF	TGCGCCAGCAGCCAGTTTGGGGGGGCTAATGAAAAACTGTTTTTT
TRBV5-1	TRBJ2-3	few	TRBD1	CASRYDRALTDTQYF	TGCGCCAGCAGATATGACAGGGCACTCACAGATACGCAGTATTTT
TRBV3-1/TRBV3-2	TRBJ1-1	few	TRBD1	CASSPLHNRGEAFF	TGTGCCAGCAGCCCTTTACACAACAGGGGTGAAGCTTTCTTT
TRBV19	TRBJ2-2	few	-	CASISRGRAGELFF	TGTGCCAGCATAAGCCGGGGTCGGGCCGGGGAGCTGTTTTTT
TRBV24-1	TRBJ2-2	-	TRBD1	CATSDPTGAYTGELFF	TGTGCCACCAGTGATCCAACAGGGGCGTACACCGGGGAGCTGTTTTTT
TRBV6-1	TRBJ2-2	-	TRBD2	CASSEERGATLNTGELFF	TGTGCCAGCAGTGAAGAGCGGGGGGCAACTCTTAACACCGGGGAGCTGTTTTTT
TRBV5-6	TRBJ1-6	-	-	CASSPYSSYNSPLHF	TGTGCCAGCAGCCCGTATAGCTCCTATAATTCACCCCTCCACTTT
TRBV27	TRBJ2-3	-	TRBD2	CASRITSGSTDTQYF	TGTGCCAGCAGGATAACTAGCGGGAGCACAGATACGCAGTATTTT
TRBV7-2	TRBJ1-5	-	TRBD1	CASSPGQGLNQPQHF	TGTGCCAGCAGCCCCGGACAGGGCCTCAATCAGCCCCAGCATTTT
TRBV5-6	TRBJ1-3	-	-	CASSFSGRPNTIYF	TGTGCCAGCAGCTTCAGTGGTCGTCCAAACACCATATATTTT
TRBV5-1	TRBJ2-3	-	-	CASSLGAGESTDTQYF	TGCGCCAGCAGCTTGGGGGCGGGCGAGAGCACAGATACGCAGTATTTT
TRBV28	TRBJ1-2	-	-	CASAETLYGYTF	TGTGCCAGCGCAGAAACCCTTTATGGCTACACCTTC
TRBV27	TRBJ2-1	-	TRBD2	CASSPLGGGYNEQFF	TGTGCCAGCAGTCCCTTGGGGGGGGGATACAATGAGCAGTTCTTC
TRBV5-1	TRBJ1-2	-	-	CASSQSGAAWGDCDF	TGCGCCAGCAGCCAGTCCGGGGCAGCTTGGGGGGACTGTGACTTC
TRBV5-6	TRBJ1-5	-	-	CASTRKGFNQPQHF	TGTGCCAGCACGCGAAAGGGGTTTAATCAGCCCCAGCATTTT
TRBV7-2	TRBJ1-5	few	TRBD1	CASSLRTGGNQPQHF	TGTGCCAGCAGCTTAAGGACAGGGGGAAATCAGCCCCAGCATTTT
TRBV2	TRBJ2-7	many	TRBD2	CASSEGHPFRGGDF	TGTGCCAGCAGTGAAGGTCATCCCTTCCGCGGGGGGGACTTC
TRBV30	TRBJ2-7	-	-	CAWSGSLTSYEQYF	TGTGCCTGGAGTGGGAGTCTTACATCCTACGAGCAGTACTTC
TRBV19	TRBJ1-4	once	-	CASSIVPGSALKKLFF	TGTGCCAGTAGTATAGTGCCAGGGTCGGCGCTCAAAAAACTGTTTTTT